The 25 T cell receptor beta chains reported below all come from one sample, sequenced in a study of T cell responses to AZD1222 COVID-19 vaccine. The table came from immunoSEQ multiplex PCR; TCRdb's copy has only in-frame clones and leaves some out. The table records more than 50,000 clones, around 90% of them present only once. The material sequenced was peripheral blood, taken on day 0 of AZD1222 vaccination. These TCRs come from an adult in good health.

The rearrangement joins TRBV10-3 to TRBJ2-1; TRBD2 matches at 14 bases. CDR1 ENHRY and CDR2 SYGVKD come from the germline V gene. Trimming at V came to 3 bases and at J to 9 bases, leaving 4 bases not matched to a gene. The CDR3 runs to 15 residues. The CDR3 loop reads CAISEGTSGGGEQFF. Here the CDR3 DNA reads TGTGCCATCAGTGAAGGGACTAGCGGGGGTGGTGAGCAGTTCTTC.

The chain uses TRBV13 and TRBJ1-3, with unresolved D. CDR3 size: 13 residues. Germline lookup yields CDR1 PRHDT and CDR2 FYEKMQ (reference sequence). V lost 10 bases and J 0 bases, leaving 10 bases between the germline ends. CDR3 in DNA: TGTGCCACCACTGAGCCCTCTGGAAACACCATATATTTT. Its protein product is CATTEPSGNTIYF.

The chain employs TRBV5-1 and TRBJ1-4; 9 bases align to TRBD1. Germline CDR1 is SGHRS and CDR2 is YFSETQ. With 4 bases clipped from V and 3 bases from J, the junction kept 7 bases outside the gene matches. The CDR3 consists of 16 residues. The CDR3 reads CASSPGTGLSNEKLFF. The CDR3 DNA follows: TGCGCCAGCAGCCCTGGGACAGGGTTGTCTAATGAAAAACTGTTTTTT.

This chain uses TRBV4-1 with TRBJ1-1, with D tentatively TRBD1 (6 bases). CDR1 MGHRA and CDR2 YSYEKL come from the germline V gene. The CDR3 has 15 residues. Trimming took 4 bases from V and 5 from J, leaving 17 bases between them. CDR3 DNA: TGCGCCAGCAGCCGCACGTTCCAGGGGACGACTGAAGCTTTCTTT. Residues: CASSRTFQGTTEAFF.

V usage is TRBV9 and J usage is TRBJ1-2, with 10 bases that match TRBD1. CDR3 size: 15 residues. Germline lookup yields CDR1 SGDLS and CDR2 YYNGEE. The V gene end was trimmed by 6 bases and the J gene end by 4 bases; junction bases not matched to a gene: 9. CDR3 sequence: CASTFGDRGGYGYTF. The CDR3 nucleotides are TGTGCCAGCACCTTCGGGGACAGGGGTGGCTATGGCTACACCTTC.

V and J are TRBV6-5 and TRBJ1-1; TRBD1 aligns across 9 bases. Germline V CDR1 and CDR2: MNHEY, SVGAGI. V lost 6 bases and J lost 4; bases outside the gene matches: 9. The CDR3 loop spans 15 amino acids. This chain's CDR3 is CASRILTGGITEAFF. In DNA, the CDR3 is TGTGCCAGCAGGATACTCACAGGGGGCATCACTGAAGCTTTCTTT.

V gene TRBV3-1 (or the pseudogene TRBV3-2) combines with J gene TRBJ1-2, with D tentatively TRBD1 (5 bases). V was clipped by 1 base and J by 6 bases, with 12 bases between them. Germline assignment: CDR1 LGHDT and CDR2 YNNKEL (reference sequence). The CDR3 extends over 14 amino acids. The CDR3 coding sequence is TGTGCCAGCAGCCAAGGAGGGGCGGAGAATGGCTACACCTTC. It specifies CASSQGGAENGYTF.

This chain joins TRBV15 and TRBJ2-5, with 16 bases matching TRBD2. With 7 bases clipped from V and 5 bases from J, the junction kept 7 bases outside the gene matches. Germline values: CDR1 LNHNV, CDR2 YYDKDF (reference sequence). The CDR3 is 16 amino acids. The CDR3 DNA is TGTGCCACCACCGGGACTAGCGGGGGGGCCCTTGAGACCCAGTACTTC. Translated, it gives CATTGTSGGALETQYF. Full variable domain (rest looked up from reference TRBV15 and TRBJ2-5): DAMVIQNPRYQVTQFGKPVTLSCSQTLNHNVMYWYQQKSSQAPKLLFHYYDKDFNNEADTPDNFQSRRPNTSFCFLDIRSPGLGDTAMYLCATTGTSGGALETQYFGPGTRLLVL.

The CDR3 loop is CASSFNQGPYEQYF. The CDR3 nucleotides are TGCGCCAGCAGCTTCAATCAGGGACCCTACGAGCAGTACTTC. The genes are TRBV5-1 and TRBJ2-7, with D possibly called TRBD1 or TRBD2 (5 bases each). This CDR3 has 14 residues. Trimming shortened V by 2 bases and J by 2 bases, and 11 bases separated the two germline ends. Per germline, CDR1 SGHRS and CDR2 YFSETQ.

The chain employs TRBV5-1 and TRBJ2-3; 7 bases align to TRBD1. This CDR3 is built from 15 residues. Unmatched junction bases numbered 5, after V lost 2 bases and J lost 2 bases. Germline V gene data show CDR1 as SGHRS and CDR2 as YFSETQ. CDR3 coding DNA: TGCGCCAGCAGCTTCGGACAGGATTACACAGATACGCAGTATTTT. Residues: CASSFGQDYTDTQYF.

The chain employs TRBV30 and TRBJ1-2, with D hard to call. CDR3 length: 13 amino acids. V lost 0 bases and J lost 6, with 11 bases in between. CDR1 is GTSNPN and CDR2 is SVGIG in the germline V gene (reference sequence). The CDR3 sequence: CAWSVLEVDGYTF. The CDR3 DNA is TGTGCCTGGAGTGTACTGGAAGTGGATGGCTACACCTTC.

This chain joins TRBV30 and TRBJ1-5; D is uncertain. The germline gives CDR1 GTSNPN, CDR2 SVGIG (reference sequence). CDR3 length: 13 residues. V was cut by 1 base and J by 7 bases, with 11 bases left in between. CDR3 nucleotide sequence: TGTGCCTGGAGTGGGGGAGGGTTCCAGCCCCAGCATTTT. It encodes CAWSGGGFQPQHF.

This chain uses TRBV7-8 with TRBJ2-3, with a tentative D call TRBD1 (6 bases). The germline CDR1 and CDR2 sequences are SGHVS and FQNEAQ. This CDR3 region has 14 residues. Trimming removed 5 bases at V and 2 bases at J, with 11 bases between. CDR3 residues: CASSIRQVTDTQYF. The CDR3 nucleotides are TGTGCCAGCAGCATTAGACAGGTCACAGATACGCAGTATTTT.

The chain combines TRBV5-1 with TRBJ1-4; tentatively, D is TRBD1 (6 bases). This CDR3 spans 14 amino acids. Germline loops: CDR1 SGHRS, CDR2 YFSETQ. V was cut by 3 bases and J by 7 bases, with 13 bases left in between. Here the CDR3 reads CASSSQQGSEKLFF. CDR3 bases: TGCGCCAGCAGCTCTCAACAGGGTAGTGAAAAACTGTTTTTT.

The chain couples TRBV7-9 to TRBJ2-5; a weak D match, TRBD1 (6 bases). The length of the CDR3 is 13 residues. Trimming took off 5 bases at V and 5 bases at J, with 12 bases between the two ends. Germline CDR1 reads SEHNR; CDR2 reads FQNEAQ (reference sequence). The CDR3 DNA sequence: TGTGCCAGCAGCAAGGGGGTAGCGGAGACCCAGTACTTC. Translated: CASSKGVAETQYF.

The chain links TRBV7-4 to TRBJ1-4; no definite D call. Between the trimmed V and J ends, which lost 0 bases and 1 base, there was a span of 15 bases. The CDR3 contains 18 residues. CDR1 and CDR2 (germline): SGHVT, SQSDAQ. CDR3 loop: CASSLAPGRYGTNEKLFF. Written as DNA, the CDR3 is TGTGCCAGCAGCTTAGCACCTGGCAGGTACGGAACTAATGAAAAACTGTTTTTT.

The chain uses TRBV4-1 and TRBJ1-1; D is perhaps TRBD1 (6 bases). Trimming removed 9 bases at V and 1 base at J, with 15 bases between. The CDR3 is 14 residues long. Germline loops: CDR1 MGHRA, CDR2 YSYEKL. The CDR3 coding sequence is TGCGCCAGTAAACCGGGACACCAGAACACTGAAGCTTTCTTT. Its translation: CASKPGHQNTEAFF.

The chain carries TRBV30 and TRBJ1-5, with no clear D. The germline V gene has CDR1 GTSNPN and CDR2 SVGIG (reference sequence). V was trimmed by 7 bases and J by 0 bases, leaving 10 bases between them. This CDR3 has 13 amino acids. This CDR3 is CAFSHNSNQPQHF. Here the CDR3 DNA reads TGTGCCTTTTCACACAATAGCAATCAGCCCCAGCATTTT.

CDR3 region: CASSPQRQNTEAFF. The DNA of the CDR3 is TGTGCCAGCTCACCCCAGCGTCAGAACACTGAAGCTTTCTTT. The chain joins TRBV18 to TRBJ1-1; D gene ambiguous. Germline V gives CDR1 KGHSH, CDR2 LQKENI. This CDR3 is 14 amino acids long. Trimming removed 3 bases from V and 1 base from J, with 9 bases in between.

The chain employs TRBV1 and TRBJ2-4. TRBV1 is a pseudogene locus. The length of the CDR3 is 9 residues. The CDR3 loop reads CTSSNIQYF. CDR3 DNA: TGCACCAGCAGCAACATTCAGTACTTC.

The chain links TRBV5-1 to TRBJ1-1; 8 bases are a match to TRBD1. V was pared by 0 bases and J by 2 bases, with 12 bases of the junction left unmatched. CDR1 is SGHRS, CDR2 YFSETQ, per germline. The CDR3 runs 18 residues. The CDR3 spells CASSLGPGGGGINTEAFF. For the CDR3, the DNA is TGCGCCAGCAGCTTGGGCCCAGGGGGCGGTGGTATAAACACTGAAGCTTTCTTT. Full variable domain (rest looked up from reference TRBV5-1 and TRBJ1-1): KAGVTQTPRYLIKTRGQQVTLSCSPISGHRSVSWYQQTPGQGLQFLFEYFSETQRNKGNFPGRFSGRQFSNSRSEMNVSTLELGDSALYLCASSLGPGGGGINTEAFFGQGTRLTVV.

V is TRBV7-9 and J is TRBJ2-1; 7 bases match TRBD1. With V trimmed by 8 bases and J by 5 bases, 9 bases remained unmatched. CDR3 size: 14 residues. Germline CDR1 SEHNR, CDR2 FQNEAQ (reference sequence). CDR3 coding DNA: TGTGCCAGCCGGGACAGCAAAAGAGACAATGAGCAGTTCTTC. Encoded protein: CASRDSKRDNEQFF.

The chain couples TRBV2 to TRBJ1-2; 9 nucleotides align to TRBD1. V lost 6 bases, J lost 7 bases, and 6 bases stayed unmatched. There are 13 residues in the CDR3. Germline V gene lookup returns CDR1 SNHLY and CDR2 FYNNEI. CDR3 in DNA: TGTGCCAGCAGACCGGGACAGGGAACTGGCTACACCTTC. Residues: CASRPGQGTGYTF.

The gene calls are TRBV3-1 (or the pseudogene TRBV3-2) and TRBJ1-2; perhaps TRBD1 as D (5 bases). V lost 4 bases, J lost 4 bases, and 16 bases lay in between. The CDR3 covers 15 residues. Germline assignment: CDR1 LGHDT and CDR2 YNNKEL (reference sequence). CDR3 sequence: CASSLEGRVGYGYTF. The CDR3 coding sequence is TGTGCCAGCAGCCTCGAGGGCAGGGTTGGCTATGGCTACACCTTC.

The CDR3 nucleotides read TGTGCCAGCAGTTCCCTTGGGCAGGGCTGGTATGGCTACACCTTC. It yields the protein CASSSLGQGWYGYTF. The chain combines TRBV27 with TRBJ1-2; D might be TRBD1 (5 bases). The CDR3 has 15 amino acids. Germline assignment: CDR1 MNHEY and CDR2 SMNVEV (reference sequence). V was pared by 4 bases and J by 5 bases, with 17 bases between.